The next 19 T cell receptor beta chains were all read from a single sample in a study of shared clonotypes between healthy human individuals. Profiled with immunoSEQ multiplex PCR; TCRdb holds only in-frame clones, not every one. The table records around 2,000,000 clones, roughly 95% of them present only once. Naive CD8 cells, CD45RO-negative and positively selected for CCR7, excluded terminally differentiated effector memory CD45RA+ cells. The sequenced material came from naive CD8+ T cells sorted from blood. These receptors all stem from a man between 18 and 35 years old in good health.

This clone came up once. This CDR3 reads CASSEDSTNEKLFF. The DNA for the CDR3 is TGTGCCAGCAGCGAGGACTCAACTAATGAAAAACTGTTTTTT. The chain employs TRBV5-6 and TRBJ1-4, with unresolved D. Trimming removed 4 bases from V and 0 bases from J, with 7 bases in between. The CDR3 has 14 amino acids. CDR1 and CDR2 (germline): SGHDT, YYEEEE.

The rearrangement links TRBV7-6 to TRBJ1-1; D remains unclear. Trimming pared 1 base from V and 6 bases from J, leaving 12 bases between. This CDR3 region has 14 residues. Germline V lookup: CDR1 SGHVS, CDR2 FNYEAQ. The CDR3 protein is CASSLGQEPAEAFF. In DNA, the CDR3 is TGTGCCAGCAGCTTAGGGCAGGAGCCAGCTGAAGCTTTCTTT.

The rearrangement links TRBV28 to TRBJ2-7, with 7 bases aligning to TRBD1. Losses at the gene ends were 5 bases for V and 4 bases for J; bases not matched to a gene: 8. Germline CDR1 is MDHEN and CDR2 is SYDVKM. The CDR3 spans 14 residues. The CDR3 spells CASSGDSQLYEQYF. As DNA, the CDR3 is TGTGCCAGCAGTGGGGACAGTCAGTTATACGAGCAGTACTTC. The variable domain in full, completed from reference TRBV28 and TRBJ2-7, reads DVKVTQSSRYLVKRTGEKVFLECVQDMDHENMFWYRQDPGLGLRLIYFSYDVKMKEKGDIPEGYSVSREKKERFSLILESASTNQTSMYLCASSGDSQLYEQYFGPGTRLTVT.

CDR3 sequence: CASSIDHPLVSYNEQFF. The CDR3 DNA reads TGCGCCAGCAGCATAGATCACCCGCTGGTTTCCTACAATGAGCAGTTCTTC. The chain recombines TRBV4-3 with TRBJ2-1, with D unresolved. The germline CDR1 and CDR2 sequences are LGHNA and YSLEER. V was clipped by 5 bases and J by 1 base, with 18 bases between them. The CDR3 runs to 17 residues.

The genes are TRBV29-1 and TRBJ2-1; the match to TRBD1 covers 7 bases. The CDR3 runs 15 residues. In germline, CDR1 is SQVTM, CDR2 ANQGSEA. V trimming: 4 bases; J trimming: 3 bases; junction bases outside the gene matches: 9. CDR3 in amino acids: CSVGYLGGGYNEQFF. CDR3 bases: TGCAGCGTTGGCTATTTAGGGGGCGGCTACAATGAGCAGTTCTTC.

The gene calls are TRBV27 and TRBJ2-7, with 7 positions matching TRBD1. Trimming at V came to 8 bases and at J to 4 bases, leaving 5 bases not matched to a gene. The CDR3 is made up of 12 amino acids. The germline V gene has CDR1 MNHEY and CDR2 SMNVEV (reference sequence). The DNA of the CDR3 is TGTGCCAGCCGGGACAGCGCTTACGAGCAGTACTTC. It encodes CASRDSAYEQYF.

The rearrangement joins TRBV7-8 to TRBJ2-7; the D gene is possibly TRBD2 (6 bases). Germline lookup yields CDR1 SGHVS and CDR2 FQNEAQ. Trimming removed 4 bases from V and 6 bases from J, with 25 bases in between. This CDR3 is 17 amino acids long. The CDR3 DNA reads TGTGCCAGCAGCTCGGACGAACGATTGAACCGGGACTCCGAGCAGTACTTC. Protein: CASSSDERLNRDSEQYF. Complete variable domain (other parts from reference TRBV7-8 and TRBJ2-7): GAGVSQSPRYKVAKRGQDVALRCDPISGHVSLFWYQQALGQGPEFLTYFQNEAQLDKSGLPSDRFFAERPEGSVSTLKIQRTQQEDSAVYLCASSSDERLNRDSEQYFGPGTRLTVT.

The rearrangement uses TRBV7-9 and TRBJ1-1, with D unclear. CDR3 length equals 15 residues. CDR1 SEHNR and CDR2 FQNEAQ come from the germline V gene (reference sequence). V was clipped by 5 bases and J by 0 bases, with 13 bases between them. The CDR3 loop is CASSTSSMLNTEAFF. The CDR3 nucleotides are TGTGCCAGCAGCACCTCGTCGATGCTGAACACTGAAGCTTTCTTT.

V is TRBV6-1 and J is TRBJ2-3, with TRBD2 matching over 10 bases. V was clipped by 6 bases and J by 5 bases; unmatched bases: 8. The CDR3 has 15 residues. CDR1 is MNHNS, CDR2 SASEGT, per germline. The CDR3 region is CASSLQRGGLDTQYF. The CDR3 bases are TGTGCCAGCAGCCTCCAGCGGGGGGGCCTAGATACGCAGTATTTT.

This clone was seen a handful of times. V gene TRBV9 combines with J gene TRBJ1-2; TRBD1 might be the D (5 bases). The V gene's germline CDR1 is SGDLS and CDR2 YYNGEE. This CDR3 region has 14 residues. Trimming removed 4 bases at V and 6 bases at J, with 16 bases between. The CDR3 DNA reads TGTGCCAGCAGCCTCGATCAGGGACGCGATGGCTACACCTTC. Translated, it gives CASSLDQGRDGYTF.

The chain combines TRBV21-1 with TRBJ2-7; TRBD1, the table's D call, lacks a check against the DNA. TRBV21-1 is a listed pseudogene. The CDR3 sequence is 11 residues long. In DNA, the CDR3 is TGTGCCAGAAAGGGGTCCTACGAGCAGTACTTC. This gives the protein CARKGSYEQYF.

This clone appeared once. CDR3 sequence reads: CASSLAWLAVEQYF. The CDR3 nucleotides are TGTGCCAGCAGCTTAGCATGGCTAGCCGTCGAGCAGTACTTC. The chain is built from TRBV7-2 and TRBJ2-7; D possibly corresponds to TRBD2 (5 bases). CDR1 and CDR2 (germline): SGHTA, FQGNSA. V shed 0 bases and J shed 6 bases, with 12 bases lying between them. The CDR3 extends over 14 amino acids. The full variable domain, in which reference TRBV7-2 and TRBJ2-7 provide the parts outside the CDR3, is GAGVSQSPSNKVTEKGKDVELRCDPISGHTALYWYRQSLGQGLEFLIYFQGNSAPDKSGLPSDRFSAERTGGSVSTLTIQRTQQEDSAVYLCASSLAWLAVEQYFGPGTRLTVT.

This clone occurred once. The CDR3 loop reads CASSFWGPDTDTQYF. DNA of the CDR3: TGTGCCAGCAGTTTTTGGGGACCGGACACAGATACGCAGTATTTT. V and J are TRBV27 and TRBJ2-3; D possibly matches TRBD1 or TRBD2 (5 bases each). V lost 3 bases, J lost 2 bases, and 12 bases lay in between. CDR3 size: 15 residues. The germline gives CDR1 MNHEY, CDR2 SMNVEV (reference sequence).

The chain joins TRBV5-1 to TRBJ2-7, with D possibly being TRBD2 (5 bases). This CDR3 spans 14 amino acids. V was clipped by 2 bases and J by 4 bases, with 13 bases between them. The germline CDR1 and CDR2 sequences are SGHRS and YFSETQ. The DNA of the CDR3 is TGCGCCAGCAGCTTTGGTGGTAGCGAGTACGAGCAGTACTTC. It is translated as CASSFGGSEYEQYF.

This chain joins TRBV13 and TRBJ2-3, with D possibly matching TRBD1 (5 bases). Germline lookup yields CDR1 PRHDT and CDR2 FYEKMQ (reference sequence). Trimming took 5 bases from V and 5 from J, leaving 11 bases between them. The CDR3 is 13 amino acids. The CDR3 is CASSPQGIDTQYF. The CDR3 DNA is TGTGCCAGCAGCCCCCAGGGAATAGATACGCAGTATTTT.

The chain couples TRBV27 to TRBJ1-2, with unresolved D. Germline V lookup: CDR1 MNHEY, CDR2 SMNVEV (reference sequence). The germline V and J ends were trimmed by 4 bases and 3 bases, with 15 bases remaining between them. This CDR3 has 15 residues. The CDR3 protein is CASSWGSPAYYGYTF. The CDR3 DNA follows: TGTGCCAGCAGTTGGGGATCCCCAGCGTACTATGGCTACACCTTC.

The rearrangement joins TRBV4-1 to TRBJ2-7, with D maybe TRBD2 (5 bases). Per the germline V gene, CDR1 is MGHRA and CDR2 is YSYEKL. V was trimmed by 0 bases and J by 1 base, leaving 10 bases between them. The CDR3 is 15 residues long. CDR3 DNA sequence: TGCGCCAGCAGCCAAGAATGGCTAGCTTCCTACGAGCAGTACTTC. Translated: CASSQEWLASYEQYF.

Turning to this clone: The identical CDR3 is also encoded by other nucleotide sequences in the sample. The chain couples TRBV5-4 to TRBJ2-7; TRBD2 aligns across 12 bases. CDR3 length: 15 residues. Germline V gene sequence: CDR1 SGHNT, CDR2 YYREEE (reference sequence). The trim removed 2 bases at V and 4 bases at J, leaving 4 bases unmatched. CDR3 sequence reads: CASSFLAGGSYEQYF. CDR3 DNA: TGTGCCAGCAGCTTCCTAGCGGGGGGGAGTTACGAGCAGTACTTC.

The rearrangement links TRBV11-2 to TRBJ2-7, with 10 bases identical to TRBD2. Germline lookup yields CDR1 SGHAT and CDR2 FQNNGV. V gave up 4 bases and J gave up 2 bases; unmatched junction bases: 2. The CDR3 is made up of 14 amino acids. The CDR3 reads CASSYGTSAYEQYF. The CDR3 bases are TGTGCCAGCAGCTATGGGACTAGCGCCTACGAGCAGTACTTC. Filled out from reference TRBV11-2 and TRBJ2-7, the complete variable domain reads EAGVAQSPRYKIIEKRQSVAFWCNPISGHATLYWYQQILGQGPKLLIQFQNNGVVDDSQLPKDRFSAERLKGVDSTLKIQPAKLEDSAVYLCASSYGTSAYEQYFGPGTRLTVT.